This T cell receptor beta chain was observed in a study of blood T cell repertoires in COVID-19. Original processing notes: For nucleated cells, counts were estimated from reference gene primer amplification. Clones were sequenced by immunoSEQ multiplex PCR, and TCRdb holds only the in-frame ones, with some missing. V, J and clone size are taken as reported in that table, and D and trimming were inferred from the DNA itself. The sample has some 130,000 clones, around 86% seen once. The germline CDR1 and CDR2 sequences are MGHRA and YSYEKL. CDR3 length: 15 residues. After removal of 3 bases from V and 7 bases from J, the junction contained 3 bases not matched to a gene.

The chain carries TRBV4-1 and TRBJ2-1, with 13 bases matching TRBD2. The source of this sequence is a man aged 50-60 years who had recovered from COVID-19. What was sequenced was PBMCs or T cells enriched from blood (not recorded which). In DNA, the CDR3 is TGCGCCAGCAGCCAGAGACTAGCGGGGGGAAATGAGCAGTTCTTC. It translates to CASSQRLAGGNEQFF.